This TCR beta chain was recovered during a study of identical twins. This CDR3 has 12 residues. With 7 bases removed from V and 10 bases from J, the gap between germline ends came to 16 bases. TCRdb reprocessed the 5' RACE reads with MiXCR, giving one entry per CDR3 protein. The top ten clones hold roughly 4.3% of a sample with about 730,000 distinct CDR3 sequences, about 20% of them seen once. This same sample was also part of a study on T cells expressing NK-cell markers. This second report adds: According to the study, TCR beta repertoires originated from sorted CD3+CD56+NKG2C+, CD3+CD56+NKG2C- and CD3+CD56-NKG2C+ T cells. HCMV seropositivity marked seven of the eight sequenced donors; one was seronegative. Several experiments confined sorting to alpha-beta TCR T cells with an anti-gamma-delta TCR antibody. More than 5 donors had dominant NKG2C+ clonotypes that comprised about 1.0-7.0% of their CD8+ T cells.

Specimen: PBMCs. The receptor's source is a woman aged 18-29 years in good health. The V and J genes are TRBV12-3 or TRBV12-4 and TRBJ1-2; D unclear. CDR3 sequence reads: CASMVSGSFYTF. CDR3 bases: TGTGCCAGCATGGTCTCGGGGTCCTTCTACACCTTC.